The clone carrying this T cell receptor beta chain showed up just a few times. The source of the sample is a study of blood T cell repertoires in COVID-19. In the authors' workflow: Cell counts per sample came from amplifying reference gene primers. Assay: immunoSEQ multiplex PCR; the TCRdb copy retains only in-frame clones and omits some. The DNA was the basis for D and trimming; V, J and clone size are from that table. The data hold about 160,000 clones, with 60% to 85% observed a single time. Between the trimmed V and J ends, which lost 2 bases and 8 bases, there was a span of 10 bases. This CDR3 region has 12 residues. The germline gives CDR1 SGHRS, CDR2 YFSETQ.

The material sequenced was peripheral blood. The gene calls are TRBV5-1 and TRBJ1-2; D gene uncertain. This receptor was identified in a man between 60 and 75 years old with acute or convalescent COVID-19. The DNA of the CDR3 is TGCGCCAGCAGCTTCCGGGCGGGAGGCTACACCTTC. Translated, it gives CASSFRAGGYTF.